The 6 T cell receptor beta chains given below trace back to one sample, sequenced in a study of T cells after yellow fever vaccination. Using its own MiXCR run on the 5' RACE reads, TCRdb lists one record per CDR3 protein. The repertoire holds under 350,000 distinct CDR3 sequences, with 4.1% as singletons. Sequenced here: PBMCs, sampled 5 days after the yellow fever booster vaccination. These receptor sequences come from a man aged 18 to 30 who received the YFV17D yellow fever vaccine.

J is TRBJ2-2 and V is TRBV4-2, with D possibly TRBD2 on 6 matching bases. Deletions cut 0 bases from V and 3 bases from J, with 20 bases between. The CDR3 sequence is 19 residues long. CDR1 and CDR2 (germline): LGHNA, YNFKEQ. The CDR3 loop is CASSQDEDEAGPDTGELFF. The DNA for the CDR3 is TGTGCCAGCAGCCAAGATGAGGATGAGGCGGGGCCAGACACCGGGGAGCTGTTTTTT.

This clonotype was seen a few times. DNA for the CDR3: TGTGCCAGCAGCCCCTGGCGGAGTAGCACAGATACGCAGTATTTT. Protein product: CASSPWRSSTDTQYF. V usage is TRBV7-2 and J usage is TRBJ2-3, with D unresolved. The germline V and J ends were trimmed by 5 bases and 0 bases, with 12 bases remaining between them. The germline gives CDR1 SGHTA, CDR2 FQGNSA. The CDR3 spans 15 residues.

The sample holds many counts of this clonotype. The gene calls are TRBV5-1 and TRBJ2-1; TRBD1 agrees at 8 bases. Germline V gene sequence: CDR1 SGHRS, CDR2 YFSETQ. The CDR3 contains 14 residues. The trim removed 2 bases at V and 8 bases at J, leaving 6 bases unmatched. The CDR3 nucleotides read TGCGCCAGCAGCTTCCCGACAGGGGAGGATGAGCAGTTCTTC. Translated: CASSFPTGEDEQFF.

This clonotype showed up just a few times. Here the CDR3 reads CASGTSQETQYF. For the CDR3, the DNA is TGTGCCAGCGGGACTTCACAAGAGACCCAGTACTTC. The chain carries TRBV2 and TRBJ2-5, with D possibly TRBD2 on 6 matching bases. V was trimmed by 8 bases and J by 2 bases, leaving 9 bases between them. This CDR3 spans 12 amino acids. Germline assignment: CDR1 SNHLY and CDR2 FYNNEI.

This clonotype was picked up a small number of times. The chain has TRBV20-1 and TRBJ2-1, with 9 bases matching TRBD2. CDR1 is DFQATT and CDR2 is SNEGSKA in the germline V gene (reference sequence). Unmatched junction bases numbered 12, after V lost 7 bases and J lost 8 bases. The CDR3 is made up of 14 amino acids. The CDR3 loop reads CSVPRSGGMYEQFF. The DNA of the CDR3 is TGCAGTGTCCCTAGGAGCGGGGGGATGTATGAGCAGTTCTTC.

This clonotype was seen many times. The chain couples TRBV4-3 to TRBJ1-4; D unclear. The CDR3 is 15 residues long. CDR1 and CDR2 (germline): LGHNA, YSLEER. V lost 0 bases and J 8 bases, leaving 13 bases between the germline ends. Here the CDR3 reads CASSQEVRSWEKLFF. DNA for the CDR3: TGCGCCAGCAGCCAAGAGGTCCGGAGTTGGGAAAAACTGTTTTTT.